This T cell receptor beta chain was documented in a study of beta chain features in type 1 diabetes. Study observations and caveats: Whether HLA type affects TCRB rearrangement stayed undetermined in the present work. Patients showed naive, central memory and Treg TCRB repertoires that appeared more similar than those of healthy donors. VDJ junctions from type 1 diabetes patients carried fewer insertions and larger deletions. All four CD4+ subsets of Type 1 diabetes patients contained TCRB CDR3s that were moderately but significantly shorter.

The junction had 1 base not matched to a gene; V was cut back by 5 bases and J by 1 base. This CDR3 has 14 residues. Germline assignment: CDR1 SGHTA and CDR2 FQGTGA. Isolated RNA was reverse transcribed in full, so expressed TCRB transcripts were sequenced. The method was immunoSEQ multiplex PCR; TCRdb's version includes in-frame clones alone and lacks a portion of them. The sample includes some 250,000 clones, about a tenth of them seen just once. This clone was counted a few times. Its matching antigen is unknown. The specimen sequenced was naive CD4+ T cells from blood. The clonotype originates from a young man with type 1 diabetes. The rearrangement links TRBV7-3 to TRBJ2-5, with 10 bases fitting TRBD1. The CDR3 reads CASSRTGGQETQYF. The CDR3 coding sequence is TGTGCCAGCAGCCGGACAGGGGGCCAAGAGACCCAGTACTTC.